The rows below give T cell receptor beta chains drawn from one sample of a study of blood T cell repertoires in COVID-19. Repertoires were generated with immunoSEQ multiplex PCR, while TCRdb's copy carries only in-frame clones and drops some. The data hold roughly 140,000 clones, with 88% observed a single time. Sequencing was carried out using peripheral blood. The receptors here all came from a human donor in a cohort sampled during active COVID-19. Both conserved end residues are part of each CDR3. Fields, in order: clone size, D gene, V gene, J gene, CDR3 DNA, CDR3 protein. A D gene is named only where the DNA matches it firmly. The size of a clone is reported for some rows only, either as once, few or many, or as a class for expanded clones.

clone size: .; D gene: TRBD2; V gene: TRBV5-1; J gene: TRBJ2-1; CDR3 DNA: TGCGCCAGCAGCTGGAGCGGGGGATTTAGGAATGAGCAGTTCTTC; CDR3 protein: CASSWSGGFRNEQFF
clone size: .; D gene: .; V gene: TRBV29-1; J gene: TRBJ2-1; CDR3 DNA: TGCAGCGGCCCGATTCTAGAGGCGAGCTCCTACAATGAGCAGTTCTTC; CDR3 protein: CSGPILEASSYNEQFF
clone size: .; D gene: .; V gene: TRBV21-1; J gene: TRBJ2-7; CDR3 DNA: TGTGCCAGCAGCAAAAATCCTGGGACAGGGCACGAGCAGTACTTC; CDR3 protein: CASSKNPGTGHEQYF
clone size: .; D gene: .; V gene: TRBV24-1; J gene: TRBJ2-2; CDR3 DNA: TGTGCCACCAGTGGCAGGTCCACCGGGGAGCTGTTTTTT; CDR3 protein: CATSGRSTGELFF
clone size: .; D gene: TRBD2; V gene: TRBV7-3; J gene: TRBJ2-2; CDR3 DNA: TGTGCCAGCAGCCCCCCTAGCGGGGGAGTTACCGGGGAGCTGTTTTTT; CDR3 protein: CASSPPSGGVTGELFF
clone size: .; D gene: .; V gene: TRBV12-3/TRBV12-4; J gene: TRBJ2-5; CDR3 DNA: TGTGCCAGCAGTTCACGGTCTCGAGAGACCCAGTACTTC; CDR3 protein: CASSSRSRETQYF
clone size: .; D gene: .; V gene: TRBV7-2; J gene: TRBJ1-5; CDR3 DNA: TGTGCCAGCAGCTTAGGGTCTGGAGCGGGGAACAATCAGCCCCAGCATTTT; CDR3 protein: CASSLGSGAGNNQPQHF
clone size: .; D gene: .; V gene: TRBV30; J gene: TRBJ2-3; CDR3 DNA: TGTGCCTGGGAGAGGAGCGGGAGCACAGATACGCAGTATTTT; CDR3 protein: CAWERSGSTDTQYF
clone size: .; D gene: .; V gene: TRBV7-2; J gene: TRBJ2-5; CDR3 DNA: TGTGCCAGCAGCTTAGGGGGAGTGGGGGAGACCCAGTACTTC; CDR3 protein: CASSLGGVGETQYF
clone size: .; D gene: TRBD2; V gene: TRBV7-3; J gene: TRBJ2-1; CDR3 DNA: TGTGCCAGCAGCCTCGGGACTAGCGGGAACAATGAGCAGTTCTTC; CDR3 protein: CASSLGTSGNNEQFF
clone size: .; D gene: .; V gene: TRBV5-4; J gene: TRBJ2-5; CDR3 DNA: TGTGCCAGCAGCTTGCGTTCGCCGGGGGAGACCCAGTACTTC; CDR3 protein: CASSLRSPGETQYF
clone size: .; D gene: .; V gene: TRBV6-2/TRBV6-3; J gene: TRBJ2-3; CDR3 DNA: TGTGCCAGCAGCCTACAAGCAGATACGCAGTATTTT; CDR3 protein: CASSLQADTQYF
clone size: .; D gene: TRBD1; V gene: TRBV11-2; J gene: TRBJ1-2; CDR3 DNA: TGTGCCAGCAGCTTAGGACCGGGACAGGTCTTCTATGGCTACACCTTC; CDR3 protein: CASSLGPGQVFYGYTF
clone size: .; D gene: TRBD1; V gene: TRBV5-1; J gene: TRBJ1-2; CDR3 DNA: TGCGCCAGCAGCTTGGAAGGACAGGGAGTACACGGCTACACCTTC; CDR3 protein: CASSLEGQGVHGYTF
clone size: .; D gene: .; V gene: TRBV18; J gene: TRBJ1-2; CDR3 DNA: TGTGCCAGCTCACCACGCTCAGGGCGGTTCGGCGGCTACACCTTC; CDR3 protein: CASSPRSGRFGGYTF
clone size: .; D gene: TRBD2; V gene: TRBV29-1; J gene: TRBJ2-3; CDR3 DNA: TGCAGCGTTGTGGGCGGGAGGGCCCTTCGGGGAGATACGCAGTATTTT; CDR3 protein: CSVVGGRALRGDTQYF
clone size: .; D gene: TRBD2; V gene: TRBV7-2; J gene: TRBJ2-7; CDR3 DNA: TGTGCCAGCAGCTTAGAGGCTAGCGGGAGGTACGGGCAGTACTTC; CDR3 protein: CASSLEASGRYGQYF
clone size: .; D gene: TRBD1; V gene: TRBV27; J gene: TRBJ1-5; CDR3 DNA: TGTGCCAGCAGTCCTGACAGGGCGGTGAGCAATCAGCCCCAGCATTTT; CDR3 protein: CASSPDRAVSNQPQHF
clone size: .; D gene: TRBD1; V gene: TRBV5-1; J gene: TRBJ1-1; CDR3 DNA: TGCGCCAGCAGCTTGGCCGGGACAGGGGGATACACTGAAGCTTTCTTT; CDR3 protein: CASSLAGTGGYTEAFF
clone size: .; D gene: .; V gene: TRBV9; J gene: TRBJ1-6; CDR3 DNA: TGTGCCAGCAGCGTAGGGCTAGGCAGGGCTGGTTCACCCCTCCACTTT; CDR3 protein: CASSVGLGRAGSPLHF
clone size: .; D gene: TRBD1; V gene: TRBV7-9; J gene: TRBJ2-5; CDR3 DNA: TGTGCCAGCAGCTCAAAGGACAGGGTGGAGACCCAGTACTTC; CDR3 protein: CASSSKDRVETQYF
clone size: many; D gene: TRBD2; V gene: TRBV6-5; J gene: TRBJ2-1; CDR3 DNA: TGTGCCAGCTATAGGGGGCTAGCGGGAGTCAATGAGCAGTTCTTC; CDR3 protein: CASYRGLAGVNEQFF
clone size: .; D gene: TRBD1; V gene: TRBV4-1; J gene: TRBJ1-2; CDR3 DNA: TGCGCCAGCAGCCAAGACCTCGGGACAGCAAACTATGGCTACACCTTC; CDR3 protein: CASSQDLGTANYGYTF
clone size: .; D gene: TRBD1; V gene: TRBV30; J gene: TRBJ2-7; CDR3 DNA: TGTGCCTGGAGCGGGGCTGGCGGGACAGGGCTAACCGAGCAGTACTTC; CDR3 protein: CAWSGAGGTGLTEQYF
clone size: .; D gene: .; V gene: TRBV4-3; J gene: TRBJ1-5; CDR3 DNA: TGCGCCAGCAGCCAAGGGCGGGTTCAGCCCCAGCATTTT; CDR3 protein: CASSQGRVQPQHF
clone size: .; D gene: TRBD2; V gene: TRBV11-3; J gene: TRBJ2-3; CDR3 DNA: TGTGCCAGCAGCTTGAGCGGGGGAGATACGCAGTATTTT; CDR3 protein: CASSLSGGDTQYF
clone size: .; D gene: .; V gene: TRBV6-1; J gene: TRBJ1-5; CDR3 DNA: TGTGCCAGCAGTGAAGCGGGACAACTGCCCCAGCATTTT; CDR3 protein: CASSEAGQLPQHF
clone size: .; D gene: .; V gene: TRBV6-5; J gene: TRBJ1-2; CDR3 DNA: TGTGCCAGCAGGACTCCTCAGGGTCTCAATGGCTACACCTTC; CDR3 protein: CASRTPQGLNGYTF